A selection of T cell receptor beta chains follows, all from one sample in a study of PD-L1 blockade in urothelial cancer. TCRdb keeps only in-frame clones here, not all; method: immunoSEQ multiplex PCR. The sample contains around 130,000 clones, about 88% of which appear only once. The specimen was PBMCs, collected around atezolizumab (anti-PD-L1) treatment. Source of these receptors: a man aged 50-60 years with urothelial cancer. The CDR3 runs from the conserved cysteine through the conserved F or W. A D gene is named only where the DNA matches it firmly. Expanded clones get a size class; other rows say once, few or many, or leave the size out.

>TRBJ1-5|few|TRBV10-3|NA
CAISESDSSNQPQHF
TGTGCCATCAGTGAGTCCGACAGTAGCAATCAGCCCCAGCATTTT
>TRBJ2-6|once|TRBV9|TRBD1
CASSVRDRYSGANVLTF
TGTGCCAGCAGCGTCCGGGACAGGTACTCTGGGGCCAACGTCCTGACTTTC
>TRBJ2-7|few|TRBV11-2|NA
CASSNPPRYEQYF
TGTGCCAGCAGCAATCCCCCGAGGTACGAGCAGTACTTC
>TRBJ1-1|few|TRBV14|NA
CATILPTGQNTEAFF
TGTGCCACCATATTGCCCACAGGGCAGAACACTGAAGCTTTCTTT
>TRBJ2-1|NA|TRBV29-1|TRBD2
CSVEGSAGVGNEQFF
TGCAGCGTTGAAGGTTCGGCGGGAGTTGGGAATGAGCAGTTCTTC
>TRBJ1-5|NA|TRBV2|NA
CASSRDLNQPQHF
TGTGCCAGCAGCAGGGATCTGAATCAGCCCCAGCATTTT
>TRBJ1-6|once|TRBV9|TRBD1
CASSMNQGVGSPLHF
TGTGCCAGCAGCATGAATCAGGGGGTCGGTTCACCCCTCCACTTT
>TRBJ2-1|NA|TRBV7-3|NA
CASSPTGQRSYNEQFF
TGTGCCAGCAGTCCGACAGGTCAGCGCTCCTACAATGAGCAGTTCTTC
>TRBJ2-1|once|TRBV18|TRBD2
CASSRTSGRDNEQFF
TGTGCCAGCTCAAGGACTAGCGGGAGGGACAATGAGCAGTTCTTC
>TRBJ2-7|NA|TRBV5-1|TRBD2
CASSLGLAGGRTYEQYF
TGCGCCAGCAGCTTGGGGCTAGCGGGAGGCCGTACCTACGAGCAGTACTTC
>TRBJ2-7|NA|TRBV7-3|NA
CASSLSSSYEQYF
TGTGCCAGCAGCTTATCTAGTTCTTACGAGCAGTACTTC
>TRBJ2-2|NA|TRBV4-1|TRBD2
CASRDYWTSGDTGELFF
TGCGCCAGCCGGGACTATTGGACTAGCGGGGACACCGGGGAGCTGTTTTTT
>TRBJ1-1|NA|TRBV28|NA
CASSLNTQATEAFF
TGTGCCAGCAGTCTAAATACACAGGCTACTGAAGCTTTCTTT
>TRBJ2-1|NA|TRBV4-1|TRBD2
CASSRENPGGLSYNEQFF
TGCGCCAGCAGCCGCGAGAACCCGGGAGGCCTCTCCTACAATGAGCAGTTCTTC
>TRBJ1-1|many|TRBV27|NA
CASRMDSMNTEAFF
TGTGCCAGCAGAATGGACAGCATGAACACTGAAGCTTTCTTT
>TRBJ2-2|NA|TRBV19|NA
CASIGAGSGPRSTGELFF
TGTGCCAGTATAGGGGCGGGAAGCGGCCCACGATCCACCGGGGAGCTGTTTTTT
>TRBJ2-3|NA|TRBV7-9|NA
CASSHSDTQYF
TGTGCCAGCAGTCATTCAGATACGCAGTATTTT
>TRBJ2-5|NA|TRBV7-2|NA
CASSLGQRETQYF
TGTGCCAGCAGCCTGGGCCAAAGAGAGACCCAGTACTTC
>TRBJ1-2|NA|TRBV5-1|NA
CASSRTGGGYTF
TGCGCCAGCAGCCGAACAGGCGGTGGCTACACCTTC
>TRBJ2-7|NA|TRBV27|TRBD2
CASSLLAGHSYEQYF
TGTGCCAGCAGTTTACTAGCGGGGCACTCCTACGAGCAGTACTTC
>TRBJ1-5|NA|TRBV19|NA
CASSIVWAEGQPQHF
TGTGCCAGTAGTATAGTCTGGGCCGAGGGCCAGCCCCAGCATTTT
>TRBJ2-7|NA|TRBV9|NA
CASSPTQRAYEQYF
TGTGCCAGCAGCCCCACCCAGCGAGCCTACGAGCAGTACTTC
>TRBJ2-1|NA|TRBV27|TRBD2
CASSSGLAGNEQFF
TGTGCCAGCAGTTCCGGACTAGCAGGCAATGAGCAGTTCTTC
>TRBJ1-4|NA|TRBV28|NA
CASSSEIATNEKLFF
TGTGCCAGCAGCTCCGAGATTGCAACTAATGAAAAACTGTTTTTT
>TRBJ2-3|NA|TRBV18|TRBD2
CASSPRGLAGAPPSSTDTQYF
TGTGCCAGCTCACCCCGTGGACTAGCGGGAGCCCCACCCTCTAGCACAGATACGCAGTATTTT
>TRBJ1-2|NA|TRBV11-2|TRBD1
CASSTGTGGNYGYTF
TGTGCCAGCAGCACTGGGACAGGGGGGAACTATGGCTACACCTTC
>TRBJ1-5|NA|TRBV28|NA
CASSFHRQVSNQPQHF
TGTGCCAGCAGTTTCCACCGACAGGTTAGCAATCAGCCCCAGCATTTT
>TRBJ2-7|NA|TRBV5-1|NA
CASSGTGVLRDEQYF
TGCGCCAGCAGCGGGACGGGAGTGCTTAGGGACGAGCAGTACTTC
>TRBJ2-2|NA|TRBV18|NA
CASSPRGSDTGELFF
TGTGCCAGCTCACCAAGAGGATCGGACACCGGGGAGCTGTTTTTT
>TRBJ2-5|NA|TRBV30|TRBD2
CAWGTSGRPQETQYF
TGTGCCTGGGGGACTAGCGGGAGGCCCCAAGAGACCCAGTACTTC
>TRBJ1-4|NA|TRBV7-6|TRBD1
CASSSQGVREKLFF
TGTGCCAGCAGCTCACAGGGGGTACGGGAAAAACTGTTTTTT
>TRBJ2-1|NA|TRBV19|NA
CATLVGQGSYNEQFF
TGTGCCACCCTAGTGGGGCAGGGGAGCTACAATGAGCAGTTCTTC
>TRBJ2-7|NA|TRBV6-5|TRBD1
CASSYLGQVAAYEQYF
TGTGCCAGCAGTTACCTTGGACAGGTCGCGGCGTACGAGCAGTACTTC
>TRBJ1-1|once|TRBV18|TRBD1
CASSPRPGGDTEAFF
TGTGCCAGCTCACCACGGCCAGGGGGAGACACTGAAGCTTTCTTT
>TRBJ1-4|NA|TRBV19|TRBD1
CASNPGGREKLFF
TGTGCCAGTAATCCAGGGGGCCGGGAAAAACTGTTTTTT
>TRBJ2-2|NA|TRBV5-1|TRBD2
CASRKGTSWAGELFF
TGCGCCAGCAGAAAGGGGACTAGCTGGGCCGGGGAGCTGTTTTTT
>TRBJ2-5|NA|TRBV28|TRBD1
CASSDRVGSETQYF
TGTGCCAGCAGTGACAGGGTAGGATCGGAGACCCAGTACTTC
>TRBJ1-1|NA|TRBV27|NA
CASSLGRVGYTEAFF
TGTGCCAGCAGTTTAGGGCGGGTCGGGTACACTGAAGCTTTCTTT
>TRBJ2-2|NA|TRBV28|TRBD1
CATALPGTGSGELFF
TGTGCCACCGCCCTACCTGGGACAGGGTCCGGGGAGCTGTTTTTT
>TRBJ2-3|NA|TRBV28|NA
CASSFWRTDTQYF
TGTGCCAGCAGTTTCTGGAGAACAGATACGCAGTATTTT
>TRBJ1-2|NA|TRBV28|TRBD1
CASSEGQGEYGYTF
TGTGCCAGCAGTGAAGGGCAGGGGGAATATGGCTACACCTTC
>TRBJ2-5|NA|TRBV6-5|TRBD2
CASRRTRTSETQYF
TGTGCCAGCAGGCGGACTAGGACGTCGGAGACCCAGTACTTC
>TRBJ2-7|NA|TRBV4-1|TRBD2
CASSQQPPGTSGSYEQYF
TGCGCCAGCAGCCAGCAACCTCCCGGGACTAGCGGGAGCTACGAGCAGTACTTC
>TRBJ1-1|NA|TRBV4-2|NA
CASSQEVSGGNTEAFF
TGTGCCAGCAGCCAAGAGGTTTCGGGTGGTAACACTGAAGCTTTCTTT
>TRBJ2-7|few|TRBV6-5|NA
CASGQGTSSYEQYF
TGTGCCAGTGGACAGGGGACTAGCTCCTACGAGCAGTACTTC
>TRBJ2-1|once|TRBV6-6|TRBD1
CASCPTGYNEQFF
TGTGCCAGCTGTCCGACAGGGTACAATGAGCAGTTCTTC
>TRBJ1-2|NA|TRBV5-6|TRBD1
CASSWGTEPYGYTF
TGTGCCAGCAGCTGGGGGACAGAACCCTATGGCTACACCTTC
>TRBJ1-6|once|TRBV6-5|TRBD1
CASSQTGYNSPLHF
TGTGCCAGCAGTCAGACAGGGTATAATTCACCCCTCCACTTT
>TRBJ1-5|NA|TRBV9|NA
CASSVEGRDNQPQHF
TGTGCCAGCAGCGTAGAGGGGAGGGACAATCAGCCCCAGCATTTT
>TRBJ2-7|NA|TRBV18|TRBD2
CASSREAGIYEQYF
TGTGCCAGCTCACGAGAAGCGGGAATCTACGAGCAGTACTTC
>TRBJ2-2|NA|TRBV5-1|TRBD1
CASSQGQTVAGELFF
TGCGCCAGCAGCCAGGGACAGACGGTCGCCGGGGAGCTGTTTTTT
>TRBJ2-3|NA|TRBV19|NA
CASSSNGMSTDTQYF
TGTGCCAGTAGTTCTAACGGGATGAGTACAGATACGCAGTATTTT